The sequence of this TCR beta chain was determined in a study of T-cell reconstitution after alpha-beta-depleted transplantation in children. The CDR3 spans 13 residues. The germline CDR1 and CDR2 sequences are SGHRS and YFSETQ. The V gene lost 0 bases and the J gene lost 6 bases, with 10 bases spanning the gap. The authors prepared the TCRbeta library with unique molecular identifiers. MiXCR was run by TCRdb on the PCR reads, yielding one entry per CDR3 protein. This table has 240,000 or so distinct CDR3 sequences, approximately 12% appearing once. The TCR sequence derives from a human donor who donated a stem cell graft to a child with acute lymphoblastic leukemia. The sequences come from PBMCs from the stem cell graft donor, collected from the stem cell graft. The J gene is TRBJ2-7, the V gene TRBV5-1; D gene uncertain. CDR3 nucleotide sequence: TGCGCCAGCAGCTTGGAGGTTGCGAGCGAGCAGTACTTC. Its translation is CASSLEVASEQYF.